A single sample is the source of the 30 T cell receptor beta chains below, sequenced in a study of T cell responses to AZD1222 COVID-19 vaccine. Assay used: immunoSEQ multiplex PCR; TCRdb lists only in-frame clones, some missing. The profile shows 120,000 or so clones, about 88% of them singletons. The sample in question was peripheral blood, obtained on day 0 of MenACWY control vaccination. Receptor source: an adult in good health.

This sequence joins TRBV5-1 and TRBJ1-3; D is ambiguous. CDR1 SGHRS and CDR2 YFSETQ come from the germline V gene. CDR3 length: 14 residues. V lost 4 bases to trimming and J lost 0 bases, with 8 bases between them. The CDR3 loop reads CASSLPSSGNTIYF. For the CDR3, the DNA is TGCGCCAGCAGCCTCCCTTCCTCTGGAAACACCATATATTTT.

Written as DNA, the CDR3 is TGTGCCTGGAGTTCCCCGCGGCAGGGAAAAATCGATGAGCAGTTCTTC. Encoded protein: CAWSSPRQGKIDEQFF. V is TRBV30 and J is TRBJ2-1, with TRBD1 as a possible D gene (5 bases). The CDR3 runs to 16 residues. The germline V and J ends were trimmed by 2 bases and 8 bases, with 22 bases remaining between them. CDR1 is GTSNPN, CDR2 SVGIG, per germline (reference sequence).

The V gene is TRBV5-5, the J gene TRBJ2-7; maybe TRBD2 (6 bases). Germline lookup yields CDR1 SGHKS and CDR2 YYEKEE (reference sequence). The ends were cut back, 0 bases at V and 5 bases at J, with 18 bases in the middle. The CDR3 length is 16 residues. The CDR3, as DNA: TGTGCCAGCAGCTTGGGGACCCGCGGGAAGGGGAACGAGCAGTACTTC. Translated, it gives CASSLGTRGKGNEQYF.

DNA for the CDR3: TGTGCCAGTAGCCTATATCGGGCAGGGGGCTACGAGCAGTACTTC. It translates to CASSLYRAGGYEQYF. The V gene is TRBV19, the J gene TRBJ2-7; 7 bases match TRBD1. The germline V gene has CDR1 LNHDA and CDR2 SQIVND (reference sequence). The CDR3 totals 15 residues. With 6 bases clipped from V and 3 bases from J, the junction kept 11 bases outside the gene matches. Full variable domain (outside the CDR3, taken from reference TRBV19 and TRBJ2-7): DGGITQSPKYLFRKEGQNVTLSCEQNLNHDAMYWYRQDPGQGLRLIYYSQIVNDFQKGDIAEGYSVSREKKESFPLTVTSAQKNPTAFYLCASSLYRAGGYEQYFGPGTRLTVT.

The chain recombines TRBV5-1 with TRBJ2-6, with D possibly TRBD2 on 6 matching bases. The CDR3 runs to 16 residues. Germline V gene data show CDR1 as SGHRS and CDR2 as YFSETQ. Between the trimmed V and J ends, which lost 0 bases and 4 bases, there was a span of 11 bases. The CDR3 loop reads CASSLAAGSGANVLTF. CDR3 DNA sequence: TGCGCCAGCAGCTTGGCCGCGGGATCCGGGGCCAACGTCCTGACTTTC.

The V and J genes are TRBV16 and TRBJ1-1; unclear D gene. Germline loops: CDR1 KGHSY, CDR2 FQNENV. The CDR3 is 13 residues long. The V end was cut by 3 bases, the J end by 4 bases, with 9 bases between. CDR3 region: CASSHKGITEAFF. CDR3 DNA sequence: TGTGCCAGCAGCCACAAAGGTATCACTGAAGCTTTCTTT.

The J gene is TRBJ2-2, the V gene TRBV11-3; D may be TRBD1 (6 bases). From germline, CDR1 is SGHNT and CDR2 YENEEA. This CDR3 spans 15 amino acids. Between the trimmed V and J ends, which lost 1 base and 1 base, there was a span of 7 bases. This CDR3 is CASSLARGNTGELFF. The CDR3 nucleotides are TGTGCCAGCAGCTTAGCCAGGGGGAACACCGGGGAGCTGTTTTTT.

The J gene is TRBJ1-1, the V gene TRBV28; no reliable D call. Germline CDR1 is MDHEN and CDR2 is SYDVKM. Deletions cut 5 bases from V and 1 base from J, with 11 bases between. The CDR3 spans 14 residues. CDR3 sequence reads: CASSPLAPNTEAFF. In DNA form, the CDR3 reads TGTGCCAGCAGTCCCCTGGCCCCGAACACTGAAGCTTTCTTT. Filled out from reference TRBV28 and TRBJ1-1, the complete variable domain reads DVKVTQSSRYLVKRTGEKVFLECVQDMDHENMFWYRQDPGLGLRLIYFSYDVKMKEKGDIPEGYSVSREKKERFSLILESASTNQTSMYLCASSPLAPNTEAFFGQGTRLTVV.

The chain links TRBV27 to TRBJ2-7; 8 bases align to TRBD1. This CDR3 contains 12 residues. With 7 bases clipped from V and 3 bases from J, the junction kept 2 bases outside the gene matches. Germline V gene data show CDR1 as MNHEY and CDR2 as SMNVEV (reference sequence). CDR3 nucleotide sequence: TGTGCCAGCACCGGACAGGGCTACGAGCAGTACTTC. It specifies CASTGQGYEQYF.

The rearrangement joins TRBV14 to TRBJ1-4; TRBD1 agrees at 7 bases. The CDR3 length is 16 residues. V lost 4 bases to trimming and J lost 8 bases; unmatched junction nucleotides: 13. Germline V lookup: CDR1 SGHDN, CDR2 FVKESK. The CDR3 bases are TGTGCCAGCAGCCTCGGGAGGGGGCGATTCCGGGAAAAACTGTTTTTT. It encodes CASSLGRGRFREKLFF.

This chain joins TRBV9 and TRBJ2-7, with 7 bases lining up with TRBD2. This CDR3 spans 18 amino acids. V trimming: 0 bases; J trimming: 3 bases; junction bases outside the gene matches: 15. CDR1 is SGDLS, CDR2 YYNGEE, per germline. The CDR3, as DNA: TGTGCCAGCAGCGTAGGGCTCGGGAGCGGGGCTACCTTCTACGAGCAGTACTTC. This gives the protein CASSVGLGSGATFYEQYF. Looking up the rest from reference TRBV9 and TRBJ2-7 gives the full variable domain: DSGVTQTPKHLITATGQRVTLRCSPRSGDLSVYWYQQSLDQGLQFLIQYYNGEERAKGNILERFSAQQFPDLHSELNLSSLELGDSALYFCASSVGLGSGATFYEQYFGPGTRLTVT.

The V gene is TRBV7-9, the J gene TRBJ2-3, with 7 bases fitting TRBD2. The CDR3 contains 16 residues. With V trimmed by 5 bases and J by 4 bases, 12 bases remained unmatched. Germline V lookup: CDR1 SEHNR, CDR2 FQNEAQ (reference sequence). CDR3 sequence (DNA): TGTGCCAGCAGCCCTAGTGGGCGGGAGTCCGCAGATACGCAGTATTTT. Encoded protein: CASSPSGRESADTQYF.

The rearrangement links TRBV7-9 to TRBJ2-1; D gene uncertain. The CDR3 runs 14 residues. The V end was cut by 6 bases, the J end by 5 bases, with 14 bases between. Germline CDR1 and CDR2: SEHNR and FQNEAQ (reference sequence). CDR3: CASSNLILNNEQFF. DNA of the CDR3: TGTGCCAGCAGTAACTTAATACTGAACAATGAGCAGTTCTTC.

This chain links TRBV24-1 with TRBJ1-2, with 7 nucleotides matching TRBD1. From germline, CDR1 is KGHDR and CDR2 SFDVKD. Trimming took 4 bases from V and 4 from J; bases not matched to a gene: 5. The CDR3 runs 14 residues. The CDR3 region has the DNA TGTGCCACCAGTGACCCTGGGACAGTCTATGGCTACACCTTC. It is translated as CATSDPGTVYGYTF.

The chain couples TRBV4-2 to TRBJ2-2; tentative D call: TRBD1 (6 bases). V gave up 0 bases and J gave up 6 bases, with 14 bases separating them. Germline CDR1 is LGHNA and CDR2 is YNFKEQ. The CDR3 runs 16 residues. The CDR3 loop is CASSQDWGRGAGELFF. In DNA, the CDR3 is TGTGCCAGCAGCCAAGATTGGGGCAGGGGTGCCGGGGAGCTGTTTTTT.

The rearrangement joins TRBV19 to TRBJ1-5; no clear D. The germline V gene encodes CDR1 LNHDA and CDR2 SQIVND (reference sequence). CDR3 length equals 15 residues. The ends were cut back, 5 bases at V and 0 bases at J, with 11 bases in the middle. The CDR3 DNA reads TGTGCCAGTAGTTACGGAACCTTTAGCAATCAGCCCCAGCATTTT. This encodes CASSYGTFSNQPQHF.

The CDR3 DNA is TGTGCCAGCAGCATACACGGGACAGGGGGCCGTCAGCCCCAGCATTTT. Protein: CASSIHGTGGRQPQHF. This rearrangement joins TRBV5-6 to TRBJ1-5, with 12 bases that match TRBD1. There are 16 residues in the CDR3. From germline, CDR1 is SGHDT and CDR2 YYEEEE. With 4 bases clipped from V and 6 bases from J, the junction kept 8 bases outside the gene matches. Full variable domain (rest looked up from reference TRBV5-6 and TRBJ1-5): DAGVTQSPTHLIKTRGQQVTLRCSPKSGHDTVSWYQQALGQGPQFIFQYYEEEERQRGNFPDRFSGHQFPNYSSELNVNALLLGDSALYLCASSIHGTGGRQPQHFGDGTRLSIL.

The chain employs TRBV24-1 and TRBJ1-4; 9 bases map to TRBD1. Germline-derived CDR1 and CDR2 are KGHDR and SFDVKD. The V gene end was trimmed by 5 bases and the J gene end by 8 bases; junction bases not matched to a gene: 11. The CDR3 consists of 16 residues. The CDR3 DNA is TGTGCCACCAGTGGTTTCCGGGACAGGGTGATCGAAAAACTGTTTTTT. Encoded protein: CATSGFRDRVIEKLFF.

The V call is TRBV4-1, the J call TRBJ2-7; D is possibly TRBD2 (6 bases). CDR1 is MGHRA, CDR2 YSYEKL, per germline. V lost 1 base and J lost 9, with 16 bases in between. The CDR3 consists of 14 residues. The CDR3 coding sequence is TGCGCCAGCAGCCAAGTATCGGCCTTCGGGGGGCAGTACTTC. This sequence encodes CASSQVSAFGGQYF.

The chain employs TRBV15 and TRBJ1-2; D is uncertain. Trimming left V 5 bases short and J 8 bases short, with 21 bases between. The CDR3 runs to 15 residues. The germline gives CDR1 LNHNV, CDR2 YYDKDF (reference sequence). CDR3 nucleotides: TGTGCCACCAGCGCGGAGGCCCAGCGCTATCACGGCTACACCTTC. This encodes CATSAEAQRYHGYTF.

In nucleotides, the CDR3 is TGTGCCAGTAGTCCTCAAGCGGGAGTTAACTACGAGCAGTACTTC. Translating it yields CASSPQAGVNYEQYF. The V and J genes are TRBV19 and TRBJ2-7, with 8 bases lining up with TRBD2. CDR1 is LNHDA, CDR2 SQIVND, per germline (reference sequence). J lost 3 bases, V lost 5 bases, and 9 bases had no gene match. The CDR3 runs to 15 residues.

The J gene is TRBJ1-5, the V gene TRBV30; D is possibly TRBD1 (5 bases). V was pared by 1 base and J by 4 bases, with 8 bases between. CDR3 length: 13 amino acids. The germline V gene encodes CDR1 GTSNPN and CDR2 SVGIG (reference sequence). The CDR3: CAWSGTPNQPQHF. DNA for the CDR3: TGTGCCTGGAGTGGGACACCTAATCAGCCCCAGCATTTT.

The V and J genes are TRBV7-2 and TRBJ2-7; D not resolved. The CDR3 has 13 amino acids. V lost 3 bases to trimming and J lost 1 base, with 7 bases between them. From germline, CDR1 is SGHTA and CDR2 FQGNSA. CDR3 DNA sequence: TGTGCCAGCAGCTTTGGCCCTTCCTACGAGCAGTACTTC. This translates into CASSFGPSYEQYF.

With regard to this clone: The same CDR3 is also encoded by other DNA sequences in this sample. V gene TRBV3-1 (or the pseudogene TRBV3-2) combines with J gene TRBJ2-7; D remains unclear. The length of the CDR3 is 11 residues. V was cut by 2 bases and J by 1 base, with 0 bases left in between. Looked up from germline, CDR1 is LGHDT and CDR2 is YNNKEL (reference sequence). The CDR3 here is CASSQSYEQYF. CDR3 nucleotide sequence: TGTGCCAGCAGCCAATCCTACGAGCAGTACTTC.

V is TRBV3-1 (or the pseudogene TRBV3-2) and J is TRBJ1-5; 9 bases are shared with TRBD1. The CDR3 consists of 16 residues. Germline V gives CDR1 LGHDT, CDR2 YNNKEL (reference sequence). The trim removed 0 bases at V and 6 bases at J, leaving 6 bases unmatched. This CDR3 reads CASSQDFGQGRQPQHF. CDR3 in DNA: TGTGCCAGCAGCCAAGATTTTGGACAGGGGCGTCAGCCCCAGCATTTT.

The V call is TRBV9, the J call TRBJ2-1; D not certain. CDR1 is SGDLS, CDR2 YYNGEE, per germline. Trimming removed 1 base from V and 6 bases from J, with 5 bases in between. The CDR3 contains 12 residues. DNA for the CDR3: TGTGCCAGCAGCGTACGGGTCAATGAGCAGTTCTTC. It is translated as CASSVRVNEQFF.

This clone has more than one count but fewer than ten. The chain employs TRBV28 and TRBJ1-1, with TRBD1 matching 7 bases. The CDR3 length is 13 residues. V was clipped by 7 bases and J by 4 bases; unmatched bases: 6. Germline CDR1 reads MDHEN; CDR2 reads SYDVKM. The CDR3: CASIEGARTEAFF. The CDR3 DNA sequence: TGTGCCAGCATCGAGGGGGCGCGCACTGAAGCTTTCTTT.

The genes are TRBV4-1 and TRBJ2-1; TRBD1 is a possible D gene (6 bases). Looked up from germline, CDR1 is MGHRA and CDR2 is YSYEKL. The CDR3 contains 13 residues. V lost 4 bases and J 8 bases, leaving 12 bases between the germline ends. CDR3 protein: CASSRVRGYEQFF. As DNA, the CDR3 is TGCGCCAGCAGCCGAGTAAGGGGGTATGAGCAGTTCTTC.

The genes are TRBV28 and TRBJ2-5; 16 bases align to TRBD2. V gave up 5 bases and J gave up 5 bases; unmatched junction bases: 11. CDR1 and CDR2 (germline): MDHEN, SYDVKM. The CDR3 contains 18 residues. The CDR3 spells CASSQEGLAGGKRETQYF. CDR3 bases: TGTGCCAGCAGTCAAGAGGGACTAGCGGGAGGGAAGCGGGAGACCCAGTACTTC.

The rearrangement uses TRBV30 and TRBJ2-6; a weak D match, TRBD2 (5 bases). Germline loops: CDR1 GTSNPN, CDR2 SVGIG (reference sequence). The CDR3 has 16 residues. Trimming took 1 base from V and 4 from J, leaving 14 bases between them. The CDR3 loop reads CAWSARTGSGANVLTF. The CDR3 nucleotides read TGTGCCTGGAGTGCCCGGACGGGGTCGGGGGCCAACGTCCTGACTTTC.